This paragraph reports one T cell receptor beta chain. This sample stems from a study of blood T cell repertoires in COVID-19. The repertoire was sequenced with immunoSEQ multiplex PCR; TCRdb's copy has only in-frame clones and lacks some. Of about 180,000 clones detected, 80% to 90% appear once; the ten largest clones hold over 9.5%. This CDR3 is built from 16 residues. V lost 4 bases to trimming and J lost 1 base, with 11 bases between them. CDR1 and CDR2 from the germline V gene are MNHNS and SASEGT. The chain combines TRBV6-1 with TRBJ2-6, with D possibly TRBD1 on 6 matching bases. The sequenced sample was peripheral blood. The clonotype was recovered from a woman at least 80 years old with COVID-19, enrolled during active disease. This chain's CDR3 is CASSGQVVSGANVLTF. The CDR3 DNA is TGTGCCAGCAGTGGACAGGTGGTATCTGGGGCCAACGTCCTGACTTTC.